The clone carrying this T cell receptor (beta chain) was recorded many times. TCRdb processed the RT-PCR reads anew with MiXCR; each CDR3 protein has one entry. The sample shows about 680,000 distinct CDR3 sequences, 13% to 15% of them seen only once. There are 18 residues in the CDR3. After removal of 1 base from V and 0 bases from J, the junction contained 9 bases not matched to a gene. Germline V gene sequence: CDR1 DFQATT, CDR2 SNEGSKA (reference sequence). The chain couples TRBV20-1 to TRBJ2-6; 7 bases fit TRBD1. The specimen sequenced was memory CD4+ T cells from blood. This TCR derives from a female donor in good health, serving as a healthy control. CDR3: CSARAVSGQSSGANVLTF. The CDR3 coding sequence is TGCAGTGCTAGAGCTGTCTCGGGACAGAGCTCTGGGGCCAACGTCCTGACTTTC.